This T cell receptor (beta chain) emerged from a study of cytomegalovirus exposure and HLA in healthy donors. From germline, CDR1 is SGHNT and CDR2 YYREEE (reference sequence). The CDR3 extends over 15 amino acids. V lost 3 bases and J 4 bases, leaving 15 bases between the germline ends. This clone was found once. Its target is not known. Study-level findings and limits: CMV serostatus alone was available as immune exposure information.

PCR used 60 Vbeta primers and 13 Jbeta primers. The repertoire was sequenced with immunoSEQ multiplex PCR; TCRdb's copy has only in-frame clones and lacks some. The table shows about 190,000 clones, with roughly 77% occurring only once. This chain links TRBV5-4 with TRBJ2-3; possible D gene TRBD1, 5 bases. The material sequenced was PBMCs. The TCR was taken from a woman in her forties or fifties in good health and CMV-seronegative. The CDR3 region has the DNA TGTGCCAGCAGCTCCACAGGCAATCGGGCAGATACGCAGTATTTT. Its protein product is CASSSTGNRADTQYF.